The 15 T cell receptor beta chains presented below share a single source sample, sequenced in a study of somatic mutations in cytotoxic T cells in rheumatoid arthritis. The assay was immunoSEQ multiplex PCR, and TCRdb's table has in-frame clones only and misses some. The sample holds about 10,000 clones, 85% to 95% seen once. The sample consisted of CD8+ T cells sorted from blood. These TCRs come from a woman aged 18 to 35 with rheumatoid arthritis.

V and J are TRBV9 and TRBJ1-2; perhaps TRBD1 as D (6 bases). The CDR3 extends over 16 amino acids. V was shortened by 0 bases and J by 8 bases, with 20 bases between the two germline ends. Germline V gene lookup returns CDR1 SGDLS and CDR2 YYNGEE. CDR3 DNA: TGTGCCAGCAGCGTAGCTACTAGGGGGGGTCAACGCGGCTACACCTTC. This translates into CASSVATRGGQRGYTF.

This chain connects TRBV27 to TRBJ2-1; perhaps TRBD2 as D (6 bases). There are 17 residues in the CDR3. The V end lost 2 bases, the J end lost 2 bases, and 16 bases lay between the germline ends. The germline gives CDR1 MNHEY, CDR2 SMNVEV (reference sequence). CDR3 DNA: TGTGCCAGCAGTTTAGTTGCGTACGGGGGAACCTACAATGAGCAGTTCTTC. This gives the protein CASSLVAYGGTYNEQFF.

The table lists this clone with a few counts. The CDR3 nucleotides are TGTGCCAGCAGCTCAGGACTAGCGGGGGCTCAGGGAGATACGCAGTATTTT. Translating gives CASSSGLAGAQGDTQYF. The chain recombines TRBV5-4 with TRBJ2-3, with TRBD2 matching 13 bases. The CDR3 contains 17 residues. The trim removed 3 bases at V and 5 bases at J, leaving 9 bases unmatched. Germline V gene data show CDR1 as SGHNT and CDR2 as YYREEE (reference sequence).

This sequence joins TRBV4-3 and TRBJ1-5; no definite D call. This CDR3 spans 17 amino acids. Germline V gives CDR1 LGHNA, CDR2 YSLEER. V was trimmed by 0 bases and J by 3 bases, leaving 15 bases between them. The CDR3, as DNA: TGCGCCAGCAGCCAAGACTCTGGTGAAGGAGTCAATCAGCCCCAGCATTTT. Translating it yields CASSQDSGEGVNQPQHF.

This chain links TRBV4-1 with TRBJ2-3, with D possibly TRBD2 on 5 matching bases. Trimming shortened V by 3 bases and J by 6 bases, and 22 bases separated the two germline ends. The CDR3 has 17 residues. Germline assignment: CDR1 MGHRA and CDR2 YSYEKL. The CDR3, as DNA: TGCGCCAGCAGCCAGGACCCACTAGACCAGGCGGCGGATACGCAGTATTTT. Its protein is CASSQDPLDQAADTQYF.

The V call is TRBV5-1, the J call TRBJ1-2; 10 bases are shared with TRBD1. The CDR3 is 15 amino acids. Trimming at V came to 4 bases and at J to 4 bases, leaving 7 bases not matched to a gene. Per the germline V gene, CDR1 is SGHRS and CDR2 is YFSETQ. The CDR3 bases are TGCGCCAGCAGCGCGGGACAGGGGCTTACCTATGGCTACACCTTC. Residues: CASSAGQGLTYGYTF.

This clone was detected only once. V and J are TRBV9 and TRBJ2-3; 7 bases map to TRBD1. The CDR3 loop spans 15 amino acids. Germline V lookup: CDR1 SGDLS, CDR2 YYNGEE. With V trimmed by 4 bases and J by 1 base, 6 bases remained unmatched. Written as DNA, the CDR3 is TGTGCCAGCAGCTTCGCAGGGGGAGGCACAGATACGCAGTATTTT. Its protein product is CASSFAGGGTDTQYF.

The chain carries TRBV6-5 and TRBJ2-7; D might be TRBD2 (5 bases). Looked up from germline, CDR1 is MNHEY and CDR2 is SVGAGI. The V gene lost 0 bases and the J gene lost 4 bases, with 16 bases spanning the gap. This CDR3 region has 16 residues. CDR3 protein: CASSYSTRGYPYEQYF. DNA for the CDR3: TGTGCCAGCAGTTACTCGACCCGGGGTTACCCATACGAGCAGTACTTC.

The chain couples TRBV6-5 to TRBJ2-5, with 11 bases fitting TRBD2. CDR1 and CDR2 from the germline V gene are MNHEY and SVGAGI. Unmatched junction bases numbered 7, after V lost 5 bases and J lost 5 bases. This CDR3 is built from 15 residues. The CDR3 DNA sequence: TGTGCCAGCAGTAAGACTAGCGGGACGCATGAGACCCAGTACTTC. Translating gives CASSKTSGTHETQYF.

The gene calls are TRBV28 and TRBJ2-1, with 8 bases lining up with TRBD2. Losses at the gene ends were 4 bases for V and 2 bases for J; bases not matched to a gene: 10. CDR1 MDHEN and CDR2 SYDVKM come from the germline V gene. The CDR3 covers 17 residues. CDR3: CASSSPRAGGPYNEQFF. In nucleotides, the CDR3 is TGTGCCAGCAGTTCGCCGAGGGCGGGAGGCCCCTACAATGAGCAGTTCTTC.

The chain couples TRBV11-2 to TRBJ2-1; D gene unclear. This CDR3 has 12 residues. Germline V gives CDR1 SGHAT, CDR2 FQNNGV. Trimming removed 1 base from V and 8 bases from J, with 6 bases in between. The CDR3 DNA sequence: TGTGCCAGCAGCTTAGCAGAATATGAGCAGTTCTTC. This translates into CASSLAEYEQFF.

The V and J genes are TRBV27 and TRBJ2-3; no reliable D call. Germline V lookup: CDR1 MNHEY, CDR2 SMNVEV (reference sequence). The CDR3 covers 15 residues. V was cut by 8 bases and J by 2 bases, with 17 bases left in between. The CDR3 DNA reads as TGTGCCAGCGGCCTAGGTCACCTTGACACAGATACGCAGTATTTT. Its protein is CASGLGHLDTDTQYF.

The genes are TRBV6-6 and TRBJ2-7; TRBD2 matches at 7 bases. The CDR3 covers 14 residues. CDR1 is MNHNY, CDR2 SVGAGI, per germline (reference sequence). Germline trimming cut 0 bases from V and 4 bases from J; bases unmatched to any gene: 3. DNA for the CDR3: TGTGCCAGCAGTTACTCGGCGGGAGATTACGAGCAGTACTTC. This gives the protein CASSYSAGDYEQYF.

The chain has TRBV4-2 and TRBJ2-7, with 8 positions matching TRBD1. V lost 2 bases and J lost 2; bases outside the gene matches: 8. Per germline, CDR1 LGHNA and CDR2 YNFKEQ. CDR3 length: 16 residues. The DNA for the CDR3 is TGTGCCAGCAGCCAAAACCGACAGGGGAGACCCTACGAGCAGTACTTC. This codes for CASSQNRQGRPYEQYF.

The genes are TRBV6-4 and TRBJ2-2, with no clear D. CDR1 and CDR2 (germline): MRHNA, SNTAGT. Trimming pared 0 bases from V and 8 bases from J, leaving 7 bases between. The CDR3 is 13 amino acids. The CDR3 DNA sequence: TGTGCCAGCAGTGACTCGGAGTCGGGGGAGCTGTTTTTT. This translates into CASSDSESGELFF.